Each of the 16 T cell receptor beta chains below was sequenced from the same sample in a study of control samples from healthy donors and cancer patients. Measured with immunoSEQ multiplex PCR; TCRdb has only the in-frame clones, and not every one. Of around 190,000 clones listed, around 89% are singletons. Sequenced material: blood. The receptors originated from a woman aged 50 to 60 in good health.

The chain carries TRBV5-1 and TRBJ2-5, with 11 positions matching TRBD2. Germline V gene sequence: CDR1 SGHRS, CDR2 YFSETQ. This CDR3 contains 16 residues. J gave up 1 base and V 4 bases, and 6 bases lay outside the gene matches. The CDR3 reads CASSARLAGSQETQYF. CDR3 coding DNA: TGCGCCAGCAGCGCCAGACTAGCGGGGTCCCAAGAGACCCAGTACTTC. Variable domain in full (rest from reference TRBV5-1 and TRBJ2-5): KAGVTQTPRYLIKTRGQQVTLSCSPISGHRSVSWYQQTPGQGLQFLFEYFSETQRNKGNFPGRFSGRQFSNSRSEMNVSTLELGDSALYLCASSARLAGSQETQYFGPGTRLLVL.

As regards this clone: A read error may account for a junction end that differs from germline. V is TRBV12-3 or TRBV12-4 and J is TRBJ2-7; D is possibly TRBD1 (6 bases). The CDR3 covers 11 residues. The CDR3 sequence: CASSFTGLPHF. The CDR3 nucleotides read TGTGCCAGCAGTTTTACAGGGCTTCCCCACTTC.

The chain has TRBV10-3 and TRBJ1-5; D is undetermined. This CDR3 region has 15 residues. Looked up from germline, CDR1 is ENHRY and CDR2 is SYGVKD. The V end was cut by 0 bases, the J end by 4 bases, with 10 bases between. CDR3 in DNA: TGTGCCATCAGTGAGTCGGCCCAGGAGAATCAGCCCCAGCATTTT. Encoded protein: CAISESAQENQPQHF.

The chain links TRBV28 to TRBJ2-7; the match to TRBD1 covers 7 bases. Trimming removed 5 bases from V and 5 bases from J; junction bases left unmatched: 3. Looked up from germline, CDR1 is MDHEN and CDR2 is SYDVKM. The CDR3 extends over 12 amino acids. This chain's CDR3 is CASSRQGDEQYF. The CDR3 region has the DNA TGTGCCAGCAGTCGACAGGGTGACGAGCAGTACTTC.

J is TRBJ2-3 and V is TRBV28, with D hard to call. CDR1 is MDHEN, CDR2 SYDVKM, per germline. This CDR3 is 14 amino acids long. V lost 3 bases, J lost 5 bases, and 12 bases lay in between. This CDR3 reads CASSFSPSRDTQYF. The CDR3 DNA sequence: TGTGCCAGCAGTTTTTCCCCTTCCCGAGATACGCAGTATTTT.

The chain recombines TRBV5-6 with TRBJ2-4; D is possibly TRBD2 (6 bases). The germline V gene encodes CDR1 SGHDT and CDR2 YYEEEE. V was shortened by 3 bases and J by 0 bases, with 7 bases between the two germline ends. The length of the CDR3 is 14 residues. The CDR3 DNA reads as TGTGCCAGCAGCTCGGGGGTAGCCAAAAACATTCAGTACTTC. As protein: CASSSGVAKNIQYF.

The chain recombines TRBV10-3 with TRBJ2-1; no definite D call. The germline V gene has CDR1 ENHRY and CDR2 SYGVKD. V lost 6 bases, J lost 0 bases, and 12 bases lay in between. This CDR3 has 15 residues. CDR3 amino acids: CAISPDQYSYNEQFF. CDR3 in DNA: TGTGCCATCAGCCCAGACCAATACTCCTACAATGAGCAGTTCTTC.

This chain uses TRBV28 with TRBJ2-1, with TRBD2 matching 7 bases. The germline V gene has CDR1 MDHEN and CDR2 SYDVKM. V shed 3 bases, J shed 0 bases, and the junction held 2 bases outside the gene matches. The CDR3 contains 15 residues. This CDR3 is CASSFGGSSYNEQFF. The CDR3 bases are TGTGCCAGCAGTTTTGGCGGGAGCTCCTACAATGAGCAGTTCTTC.

This rearrangement joins TRBV7-2 to TRBJ1-1; 7 nucleotides line up with TRBD1. This CDR3 is built from 13 residues. The trim removed 5 bases at V and 7 bases at J, leaving 7 bases unmatched. From germline, CDR1 is SGHTA and CDR2 FQGNSA. CDR3 residues: CASSQLTGIEAFF. Here the CDR3 DNA reads TGTGCCAGCAGCCAGTTGACAGGGATTGAAGCTTTCTTT. Full variable domain (outside the CDR3, taken from reference TRBV7-2 and TRBJ1-1): GAGVSQSPSNKVTEKGKDVELRCDPISGHTALYWYRQSLGQGLEFLIYFQGNSAPDKSGLPSDRFSAERTGGSVSTLTIQRTQQEDSAVYLCASSQLTGIEAFFGQGTRLTVV.

The sample holds one count of this clone. The J gene is TRBJ2-7, the V gene TRBV14; D is uncertain. Germline CDR1 and CDR2: SGHDN and FVKESK. The CDR3 has 15 amino acids. Trimming pared 0 bases from V and 3 bases from J, leaving 12 bases between. The CDR3 is CASSQENIGYYEQYF. CDR3 bases: TGTGCCAGCAGCCAAGAAAATATAGGGTACTACGAGCAGTACTTC.

The gene calls are TRBV9 and TRBJ1-3, with D tentatively TRBD1 (6 bases). Germline values: CDR1 SGDLS, CDR2 YYNGEE. This CDR3 comprises 17 residues. The germline V and J ends were trimmed by 4 bases and 4 bases, with 21 bases remaining between them. The CDR3 sequence is CASSPGPQGTGGNTIYF. For the CDR3, the DNA is TGTGCCAGCAGCCCCGGGCCCCAGGGGACCGGCGGAAACACCATATATTTT. Together with reference TRBV9 and TRBJ1-3, the CDR3 gives the full variable domain: DSGVTQTPKHLITATGQRVTLRCSPRSGDLSVYWYQQSLDQGLQFLIQYYNGEERAKGNILERFSAQQFPDLHSELNLSSLELGDSALYFCASSPGPQGTGGNTIYFGEGSWLTVV.

The V call is TRBV7-3, the J call TRBJ2-1; weak D call: TRBD1 (7 bases). V was shortened by 2 bases and J by 4 bases, with 12 bases between the two germline ends. CDR1 is SGHTA and CDR2 is FQGTGA in the germline V gene. There are 15 residues in the CDR3. The CDR3 sequence is CASSLGRGEYNEQFF. CDR3 sequence (DNA): TGTGCCAGCAGCTTAGGCAGGGGGGAATACAATGAGCAGTTCTTC.

The chain links TRBV5-1 to TRBJ2-3, with D hard to call. The germline V gene encodes CDR1 SGHRS and CDR2 YFSETQ. The germline V and J ends were trimmed by 0 bases and 2 bases, with 7 bases remaining between them. CDR3 size: 14 residues. The CDR3 DNA sequence: TGCGCCAGCAGCTTGGCGGGTAACACAGATACGCAGTATTTT. It is translated as CASSLAGNTDTQYF.

The rearrangement uses TRBV28 and TRBJ1-2; no clear D. V dropped 2 bases and J dropped 8 bases, with 12 bases sitting between them. The CDR3 extends over 13 amino acids. Germline assignment: CDR1 MDHEN and CDR2 SYDVKM. The CDR3 region is CASSLVTYGGYTF. Here the CDR3 DNA reads TGTGCCAGCAGTTTAGTGACTTACGGCGGCTACACCTTC.

The chain joins TRBV11-3 to TRBJ2-1, with a tentative D call TRBD1 (6 bases). The germline gives CDR1 SGHNT, CDR2 YENEEA. The CDR3 has 14 residues. V dropped 5 bases and J dropped 8 bases, with 16 bases sitting between them. This CDR3 reads CASSIDQQGHEQFF. For the CDR3, the DNA is TGTGCCAGCAGCATCGACCAACAGGGCCATGAGCAGTTCTTC.

The V gene is TRBV27, the J gene TRBJ2-4; the match to TRBD1 covers 11 bases. V lost 5 bases to trimming and J lost 5 bases; unmatched junction nucleotides: 5. The CDR3 is made up of 15 amino acids. Germline V gene lookup returns CDR1 MNHEY and CDR2 SMNVEV (reference sequence). CDR3 protein: CASSDRTGGENIQYF. In DNA, the CDR3 is TGTGCCAGCAGTGACAGGACAGGGGGCGAAAACATTCAGTACTTC.